This TCR beta chain was found in a study of long-term antiretroviral therapy in people with HIV. The overall study: It was about a decade after the earliest samples that the 2015 immediate-ART recommendation appeared.

Run at survey level, the immunoSEQ assay was version v3.0. Target depth was about 35,000-55,000 T-cell genomes per sample. The assay was immunoSEQ multiplex PCR, and TCRdb's table has in-frame clones only and misses some. Of about 33,000 clones in the sample, roughly 80% were seen once. This receptor was obtained from a woman aged 50 to 60 with HIV. This specimen consisted of unsorted PBMCs, obtained 2 years after starting antiretroviral therapy.

The CDR3 DNA is TGTGCCAGCAGCCAAGTATTACTAGCGGGGGGGCGGCAGTTCTTC. This sequence encodes CASSQVLLAGGRQFF. J is TRBJ2-1 and V is TRBV14; the match to TRBD2 covers 13 bases. The CDR3 sequence is 15 residues long. CDR1 and CDR2 (germline): SGHDN, FVKESK. V lost 1 base, J lost 12 bases, and 6 bases stayed unmatched.